One and the same sample provided the 17 T cell receptor beta chains below, sequenced in a study of shared clonotypes between healthy human individuals. Assay: immunoSEQ multiplex PCR; the TCRdb copy retains only in-frame clones and omits some. The sample yields about 1.5 million clones, around 98% seen once. The specimen sequenced was naive CD4+ T cells sorted from blood. Indicated subset: CD45RA+ positively selected. The receptors were gathered from a young man in good health.

V and J are TRBV7-9 and TRBJ1-1; the match to TRBD1 covers 7 bases. V lost 5 bases, J lost 1 base, and 4 bases stayed unmatched. Germline values: CDR1 SEHNR, CDR2 FQNEAQ (reference sequence). This CDR3 has 14 residues. CDR3 sequence: CASSPQGENTEAFF. In nucleotides, the CDR3 is TGTGCCAGCAGCCCCCAGGGGGAGAACACTGAAGCTTTCTTT.

The rearrangement links TRBV7-8 to TRBJ2-7; TRBD1 aligns across 7 bases. The CDR3 loop spans 14 amino acids. Trimming cost V 9 bases and J 1 base; bases outside gene matches: 9. The germline V gene has CDR1 SGHVS and CDR2 FQNEAQ. CDR3 in amino acids: CASRRETGSYEQYF. The CDR3 bases are TGTGCCAGTCGTCGTGAGACAGGGTCCTACGAGCAGTACTTC.

This clone appeared a single time. The gene calls are TRBV6-1 and TRBJ2-6, with D possibly called TRBD1 or TRBD2 (5 bases each). The germline gives CDR1 MNHNS, CDR2 SASEGT. V was shortened by 3 bases and J by 0 bases, with 9 bases between the two germline ends. This CDR3 region has 16 residues. For the CDR3, the DNA is TGTGCCAGCAGTGATCTGGGGGTCTCTGGGGCCAACGTCCTGACTTTC. Protein sequence: CASSDLGVSGANVLTF.

The rearrangement uses TRBV9 and TRBJ2-3; D perhaps matches TRBD2 (7 bases). Germline V gene sequence: CDR1 SGDLS, CDR2 YYNGEE. The CDR3 is made up of 15 amino acids. The ends were cut back, 2 bases at V and 1 base at J, with 11 bases in the middle. The CDR3 bases are TGTGCCAGCAGCGTCAGGGGAGGGGGCACAGATACGCAGTATTTT. As protein: CASSVRGGGTDTQYF.

The rearrangement joins TRBV18 to TRBJ1-3, with D possibly matching TRBD1 (6 bases). V lost 5 bases and J lost 1, with 9 bases in between. Germline V lookup: CDR1 KGHSH, CDR2 LQKENI. This CDR3 is 14 amino acids long. CDR3: CASSSQGSGNTIYF. In nucleotides, the CDR3 is TGTGCCAGCTCATCACAGGGATCTGGAAACACCATATATTTT.

The chain couples TRBV6-5 to TRBJ1-5; no reliable D call. V dropped 9 bases and J dropped 7 bases, with 16 bases sitting between them. Germline-derived CDR1 and CDR2 are MNHEY and SVGAGI. The CDR3 runs to 13 residues. The DNA of the CDR3 is TGTGCCAGTGGAGACCTAAATGGACAGCCCCAGCATTTT. It encodes CASGDLNGQPQHF.

The J gene is TRBJ2-7, the V gene TRBV18; maybe TRBD2 (6 bases). Per germline, CDR1 KGHSH and CDR2 LQKENI. CDR3 length equals 13 residues. Trimming took off 3 bases at V and 12 bases at J, with 18 bases between the two ends. CDR3 bases: TGTGCCAGCTCACCGGACCAAAATACGGAGGGGTACTTC. This codes for CASSPDQNTEGYF.

The chain uses TRBV27 and TRBJ2-1, with D uncertain. Trimming removed 3 bases at V and 9 bases at J, with 12 bases between. Germline V gene sequence: CDR1 MNHEY, CDR2 SMNVEV (reference sequence). This CDR3 has 13 residues. The CDR3 region is CASSFWSTGEQFF. CDR3 coding DNA: TGTGCCAGCAGTTTTTGGTCCACGGGTGAGCAGTTCTTC.

A note on this clone: Other DNA sequences from this sample encode an identical CDR3 as well. This chain links TRBV2 with TRBJ1-1; no reliable D call. CDR1 is SNHLY, CDR2 FYNNEI, per germline. The CDR3 has 13 residues. Trimming pared 3 bases from V and 0 bases from J, leaving 5 bases between. The CDR3 sequence: CASSDEVNTEAFF. DNA for the CDR3: TGTGCCAGCAGTGACGAAGTGAACACTGAAGCTTTCTTT.

The rearrangement uses TRBV10-2 and TRBJ2-7, with D possibly TRBD2 on 6 matching bases. CDR1 and CDR2 (germline): WSHSY, SAAADI. The CDR3 contains 13 residues. Trimming pared 8 bases from V and 6 bases from J, leaving 17 bases between. DNA of the CDR3: TGCGCCAGCTCTCTTTCGACTAGTTTCGAGCAGTACTTC. Translated: CASSLSTSFEQYF.

This clone was detected once. The chain carries TRBV2 and TRBJ2-1; tentatively, D is TRBD1 (5 bases). Trimming pared 4 bases from V and 6 bases from J, leaving 7 bases between. The length of the CDR3 is 12 residues. Germline values: CDR1 SNHLY, CDR2 FYNNEI. CDR3 nucleotide sequence: TGTGCCAGCAGTGGCCAGGGCAATGAGCAGTTCTTC. It encodes CASSGQGNEQFF.

The chain joins TRBV28 to TRBJ1-5; the D is unclear. Trimming cost V 7 bases and J 0 bases, with 13 bases left between them. The germline gives CDR1 MDHEN, CDR2 SYDVKM. The CDR3 consists of 15 residues. CDR3: CASNPAPHSNQPQHF. The CDR3 DNA reads TGTGCCAGCAACCCGGCCCCGCATAGCAATCAGCCCCAGCATTTT.

The chain couples TRBV10-3 to TRBJ1-5, with a tentative D call TRBD1 (6 bases). The CDR3 has 13 amino acids. V was clipped by 6 bases and J by 6 bases, with 12 bases between them. From germline, CDR1 is ENHRY and CDR2 SYGVKD. The CDR3 bases are TGTGCCATCAGCCGACAGGAGGGTCAGCCCCAGCATTTT. This gives the protein CAISRQEGQPQHF.

This clone was seen once. V is TRBV6-1 and J is TRBJ2-1; D gene uncertain. V dropped 8 bases and J dropped 2 bases, with 16 bases sitting between them. This CDR3 comprises 15 residues. The germline gives CDR1 MNHNS, CDR2 SASEGT. DNA for the CDR3: TGTGCCAGCGGTCCGAACAGTGCGACCTACAATGAGCAGTTCTTC. Protein sequence: CASGPNSATYNEQFF.

The V and J genes are TRBV30 and TRBJ1-2, with 8 bases aligning to TRBD1. Germline V lookup: CDR1 GTSNPN, CDR2 SVGIG (reference sequence). Losses at the gene ends were 8 bases for V and 7 bases for J; bases not matched to a gene: 6. The CDR3 is made up of 11 amino acids. CDR3 DNA sequence: TGTGCCCAGTCAGGGGGCTTTGGCTACACCTTC. Translated: CAQSGGFGYTF. The complete variable domain, with remaining parts taken from reference TRBV30 and TRBJ1-2, reads SQTIHQWPATLVQPVGSPLSLECTVEGTSNPNLYWYRQAAGRGLQLLFYSVGIGQISSEVPQNLSASRPQDRQFILSSKKLLLSDSGFYLCAQSGGFGYTFGSGTRLTVV.

The V gene is TRBV9, the J gene TRBJ2-7; D possibly matches TRBD1 or TRBD2 (5 bases each). The V gene's germline CDR1 is SGDLS and CDR2 YYNGEE. Trimming removed 4 bases at V and 0 bases at J, with 11 bases between. This CDR3 has 14 amino acids. CDR3 DNA sequence: TGTGCCAGCAGCAAACCCGGGACCTCCTACGAGCAGTACTTC. Protein product: CASSKPGTSYEQYF.

The chain joins TRBV28 to TRBJ1-5, with 7 bases lining up with TRBD1. Germline values: CDR1 MDHEN, CDR2 SYDVKM. Trimming took 5 bases from V and 3 from J; bases not matched to a gene: 7. This CDR3 is built from 15 residues. The CDR3 coding sequence is TGTGCCAGCAGTCTCAGGGGGGGCATCAATCAGCCCCAGCATTTT. Amino acids: CASSLRGGINQPQHF. Based on the CDR3 plus reference TRBV28 and TRBJ1-5, the full variable domain is DVKVTQSSRYLVKRTGEKVFLECVQDMDHENMFWYRQDPGLGLRLIYFSYDVKMKEKGDIPEGYSVSREKKERFSLILESASTNQTSMYLCASSLRGGINQPQHFGDGTRLSIL.